This entry describes one T cell receptor beta chain. CDR1 and CDR2 (germline): SGHTS, YDEGEE. CDR3 length: 16 amino acids. The V end was cut by 4 bases, the J end by 3 bases, with 16 bases between. This entry belongs to a study of control samples from healthy donors and cancer patients. TCRdb's copy holds only in-frame clones and misses some; the assay was immunoSEQ multiplex PCR. The sample records 95,000 to 130,000 clones, 88% being singletons. The sample taken for sequencing was blood. The receptor comes from a woman in her sixties or seventies in good health. The V and J genes are TRBV5-8 and TRBJ2-2; D is ambiguous. The CDR3 loop reads CASSPQISWDTGELFF. In nucleotides, the CDR3 is TGTGCCAGCAGCCCACAGATTAGCTGGGACACCGGGGAGCTGTTTTTT.